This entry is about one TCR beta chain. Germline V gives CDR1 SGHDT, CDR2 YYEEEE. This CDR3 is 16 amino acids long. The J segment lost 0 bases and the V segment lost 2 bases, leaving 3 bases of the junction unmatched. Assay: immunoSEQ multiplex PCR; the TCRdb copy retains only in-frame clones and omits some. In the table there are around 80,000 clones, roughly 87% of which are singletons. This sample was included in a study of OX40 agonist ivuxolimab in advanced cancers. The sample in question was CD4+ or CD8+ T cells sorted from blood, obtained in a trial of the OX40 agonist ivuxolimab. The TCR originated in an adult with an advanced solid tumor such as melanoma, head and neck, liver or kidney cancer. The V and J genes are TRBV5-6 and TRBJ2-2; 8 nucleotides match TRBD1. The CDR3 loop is CASSFGTGSNTGELFF. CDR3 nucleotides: TGTGCCAGCAGCTTTGGGACAGGATCGAACACCGGGGAGCTGTTTTTT.